The rows below give T cell receptor beta chains drawn from one sample of a study of human T cells and chemical hapten exposure. One entry per CDR3 protein, called by TCRdb with MiXCR from the reads. The sample has about 120,000 distinct CDR3 sequences, about 7.7% seen once. Material for sequencing was whole blood. These receptors were taken from a human donor in good health. Some clones in this sample may be carry-over from other donors' samples. Both conserved end residues are part of each CDR3. D genes are given only for firm matches. A clone size is listed for some rows: how often the clone was seen (once, few, many), or a class if it is expanded.

>few|TRBJ2-7|NA|TRBV6-5
CASRVAYDYEQYF
TGTGCCAGCAGGGTAGCCTATGACTACGAGCAGTACTTC
>few|TRBJ2-1|NA|TRBV18
CASSPPLRGVYNEQFF
TGTGCCAGCTCACCACCCCTCAGGGGGGTCTACAATGAGCAGTTCTTC
>few|TRBJ2-5|NA|TRBV20-1
CSAQRRSAQETQYF
TGCAGTGCTCAAAGACGGTCGGCCCAAGAGACCCAGTACTTC
>few|TRBJ1-1|NA|TRBV20-1
CSAPYFPEAFF
TGCAGTGCTCCGTACTTTCCTGAAGCTTTCTTT
>NA|TRBJ2-3|TRBD1|TRBV5-1
CASSLTRQGGDTQYF
TGCGCCAGCAGCTTGACCCGACAGGGCGGAGATACGCAGTATTTT
>many|TRBJ2-1|TRBD1|TRBV28
CASFGAGGSNEQFF
TGTGCCAGTTTCGGGGCAGGGGGATCCAATGAGCAGTTCTTC
>few|TRBJ2-1|NA|TRBV4-3
CASSPALFTVDNEQFF
TGCGCCAGCAGCCCCGCTCTATTCACAGTGGACAATGAGCAGTTCTTC
>NA|TRBJ2-5|NA|TRBV6-1
CASSDGGAVETQYF
TGTGCCAGCAGTGACGGGGGTGCCGTTGAGACCCAGTACTTC
>NA|TRBJ2-7|TRBD1|TRBV6-5
CASRPQGANSYEQYF
TGTGCCAGCAGACCACAGGGGGCGAACTCCTACGAGCAGTACTTC
>NA|TRBJ2-3|NA|TRBV18
CASSPRTDGDTQYF
TGTGCCAGCTCACCGCGGACAGATGGGGATACGCAGTATTTT
>few|TRBJ2-1|TRBD2|TRBV7-8
CASSLAGGPVNEQFF
TGTGCCAGCAGCTTAGCGGGAGGGCCCGTCAATGAGCAGTTCTTC
>many|TRBJ2-1|NA|TRBV14
CASSPPGADGEQFF
TGTGCCAGCAGCCCCCCCGGGGCCGACGGCGAGCAGTTCTTC
>many|TRBJ1-2|TRBD1|TRBV29-1
CSVEEGRGTQGYTF
TGCAGCGTTGAAGAAGGCAGGGGGACGCAGGGCTACACCTTC
>many|TRBJ2-2|NA|TRBV29-1
CSGGKVDGELFF
TGCAGCGGTGGCAAGGTGGACGGGGAGCTGTTTTTT
>many|TRBJ1-6|NA|TRBV20-1
CSARDSGYNSPLHF
TGCAGTGCTAGAGATTCGGGATATAATTCACCCCTCCACTTT
>NA|TRBJ2-7|TRBD2|TRBV5-1
CASSYWTSGRDRAYEQYF
TGCGCCAGCAGCTACTGGACTAGCGGGAGGGATCGTGCCTACGAGCAGTACTTC
>NA|TRBJ2-1|TRBD2|TRBV10-3
CAIKAGEPYNEQFF
TGTGCCATCAAGGCGGGGGAGCCTTACAATGAGCAGTTCTTC
>many|TRBJ2-3|TRBD1|TRBV6-5
CASRSRGLADTQYF
TGTGCCAGCAGATCAAGGGGGCTGGCAGATACGCAGTATTTT
>many|TRBJ2-7|TRBD1|TRBV7-2
CASSRDRGYEQYF
TGTGCCAGCAGCCGGGACAGAGGATACGAGCAGTACTTC
>NA|TRBJ2-7|TRBD1|TRBV30
CAWSRRGQGREQYF
TGTGCCTGGAGTAGACGGGGACAGGGACGCGAGCAGTACTTC
>many|TRBJ1-1|TRBD1|TRBV2
CASNGRDSRTEAFF
TGTGCCAGCAACGGTCGGGACAGCCGTACTGAAGCTTTCTTT
>many|TRBJ2-7|NA|TRBV6-5
CAAGKGLNEQYF
TGTGCCGCAGGGAAGGGATTAAACGAGCAGTACTTC
>few|TRBJ2-7|NA|TRBV2
CASSEAEDSYEQYF
TGTGCCAGCAGTGAAGCGGAAGACTCCTACGAGCAGTACTTC
>few|TRBJ2-3|NA|TRBV20-1
CSVGGVSTDTQYF
TGCAGTGTTGGGGGAGTAAGCACAGATACGCAGTATTTT
>NA|TRBJ2-6|NA|TRBV7-9
CASSLGNSGANVLTF
TGTGCCAGCAGCTTAGGTAACTCTGGGGCCAACGTCCTGACTTTC
>few|TRBJ2-7|NA|TRBV11-2
CASSRLGGQSSYEQYF
TGTGCCAGCAGCCGCCTCGGGGGACAAAGCTCCTACGAGCAGTACTTC
>few|TRBJ2-6|NA|TRBV5-5
CASSLLGGATGANVLTF
TGTGCCAGCAGCTTGTTGGGCGGTGCCACTGGGGCCAACGTCCTGACTTTC
>few|TRBJ2-3|TRBD2|TRBV6-4
CASSTSGTDTQYF
TGTGCCAGCAGTACTAGCGGCACAGATACGCAGTATTTT
>NA|TRBJ2-7|TRBD1|TRBV11-3
CASSSGQGKSYEQYF
TGTGCCAGCAGCTCGGGACAGGGGAAATCTTACGAGCAGTACTTC
>few|TRBJ2-7|NA|TRBV29-1
CSVERGVGDSYEQYF
TGCAGCGTTGAAAGGGGGGTTGGGGACTCCTACGAGCAGTACTTC
>NA|TRBJ2-7|TRBD2|TRBV20-1
CSAEREGAYEQYF
TGCAGTGCTGAGCGGGAGGGCGCGTACGAGCAGTACTTC
>few|TRBJ1-5|NA|TRBV7-9
CASSLGDTSNQPQHF
TGTGCCAGCAGCTTAGGGGATACTAGCAATCAGCCCCAGCATTTT
>many|TRBJ1-5|TRBD1|TRBV7-3
CASSPRTGRGPLCSNQPQHF
TGTGCCAGCAGCCCACGGACAGGGAGGGGTCCACTGTGTAGCAATCAGCCCCAGCATTTT
>NA|TRBJ2-7|NA|TRBV5-1
CASSPEGRGQNYEQYF
TGCGCCAGCAGCCCTGAGGGGAGGGGGCAGAACTACGAGCAGTACTTC
>few|TRBJ2-5|NA|TRBV7-6
CAIRDLDPQETQYF
TGTGCCATCCGGGACCTCGACCCCCAAGAGACCCAGTACTTC
>NA|TRBJ1-6|TRBD1|TRBV6-6
CASSSGQGALDSPLHF
TGTGCCAGCAGTTCAGGACAGGGGGCTTTAGATTCACCCCTCCACTTT
>few|TRBJ2-7|NA|TRBV5-4
CASSSDSGLTSYEQYF
TGTGCCAGCAGCTCAGACAGTGGGTTGACCTCTTACGAGCAGTACTTC
>NA|TRBJ2-7|NA|TRBV30
CAWSVSGYEQYF
TGTGCCTGGAGTGTTTCGGGATACGAGCAGTACTTC
>NA|TRBJ1-1|NA|TRBV14
CASSQALPGALAEAFF
TGTGCCAGCAGCCAGGCCCTCCCGGGGGCGCTGGCTGAAGCTTTCTTT
>many|TRBJ2-1|TRBD2|TRBV6-6
CASSQTSPNEQFF
TGTGCCAGCTCGCAGACTAGCCCCAATGAGCAGTTCTTC
>NA|TRBJ1-1|NA|TRBV29-1
CSVRVNTEAFF
TGCAGCGTTAGGGTGAACACTGAAGCTTTCTTT
>NA|TRBJ1-1|NA|TRBV27
CASSPVGDTEAFF
TGTGCCAGCAGTCCCGTGGGTGACACTGAAGCTTTCTTT
>NA|TRBJ2-6|NA|TRBV19
CASSEYSGANVLTF
TGTGCCAGTAGTGAGTACTCTGGGGCCAACGTCCTGACTTTC
>NA|TRBJ1-1|TRBD1|TRBV6-6
CASSKGQGLDTEAFF
TGTGCCAGCAGTAAGGGACAGGGGTTGGACACTGAAGCTTTCTTT
>NA|TRBJ1-1|NA|TRBV29-1
CSVGPAGRMNTEAFF
TGCAGCGTTGGTCCGGCAGGACGGATGAACACTGAAGCTTTCTTT
>NA|TRBJ2-1|NA|TRBV6-6
CASRDGARDNEQFF
TGTGCCAGCAGAGACGGTGCTAGGGACAATGAGCAGTTCTTC
>NA|TRBJ1-1|NA|TRBV4-1
CASSQVGETLMWGAF
TGCGCCAGCAGCCAAGTCGGAGAGACTCTAATGTGGGGGGCATTT
>many|TRBJ2-3|NA|TRBV5-4
CASSLIGGPTDTQYF
TGTGCCAGCAGCTTGATAGGGGGGCCCACAGATACGCAGTATTTT